The clone carrying this TCR beta chain was observed a few times. V trimming: 7 bases; J trimming: 5 bases; junction bases outside the gene matches: 16. Germline V gene lookup returns CDR1 SGHRS and CDR2 YFSETQ. This CDR3 has 16 residues. These data originate in a study of blood T cell repertoires in COVID-19. The repertoire was sequenced with immunoSEQ multiplex PCR; TCRdb's copy has only in-frame clones and lacks some. Of almost 200,000 clones in the sample, about 90% were seen once. This TCR derives from a woman aged 70-85 years with acute or convalescent COVID-19. The chain is built from TRBV5-1 and TRBJ2-7; 9 bases are a match to TRBD2. Sequencing used peripheral blood. This CDR3 is CASASSGLAFINEQYF. CDR3 sequence (DNA): TGCGCCAGCGCGAGTTCGGGACTAGCATTCATCAACGAGCAGTACTTC.